Listed here is a single T cell receptor (beta chain). The assay was immunoSEQ multiplex PCR, and TCRdb's table has in-frame clones only and misses some. Seen here are about 160,000 clones, around 84% observed once, and the top ten hold about 8.6%. V shed 6 bases, J shed 6 bases, and the junction held 6 bases outside the gene matches. Germline V gene sequence: CDR1 MNHEY, CDR2 SVGAGI. CDR3 size: 15 residues. The entry originates in a study of blood T cell repertoires in COVID-19. Study-wide background: Samples of COVID-19 (acute and convalescent) were obtained from the United States, Italy and Spain. The analysed material was cDNA or gDNA that came from T cells, B-cell-depleted T cells, or PBMCs.

The age range of participants was 18 to 89 years, with residence in about two dozen US areas. Participants' own reports of clinical history determined their cohort assignment. The sequencing input was PBMCs or T cells enriched from blood (not recorded which). The clonotype was recovered from a woman in her 50s who had recovered from COVID-19. The V and J genes are TRBV6-5 and TRBJ2-2; TRBD2 aligns across 11 bases. The CDR3 protein is CASRYSGRGSGELFF. The CDR3 nucleotides are TGTGCCAGCAGATATAGCGGGAGGGGGTCCGGGGAGCTGTTTTTT.